Shown below are 26 T cell receptor beta chains from a single sample sequenced in a study of a mutant IDH1 vaccine in newly diagnosed glioma. Regarding time point: week 5, during vaccination. The study gave 300 ug of mutant IDH1 20-mer peptide per vaccine dose, with topical imiquimod. Some clones are missing from TCRdb's copy, which holds only in-frame ones; the method was immunoSEQ multiplex PCR. The sample consists of around 36,000 clones, more than 85% of them appearing once. Their antigens are not known. This specimen consisted of PBMCs, obtained from a glioma patient whose treatment included an IDH1 peptide vaccine. Every receptor here comes from a man aged 45-65 years with glioma.

This clone was observed a single time. Here the CDR3 DNA reads TGCGCCAGCAGCCCCGGGACTAGCGGGACCTACGAGCAGTACTTC. Its translation: CASSPGTSGTYEQYF. The rearrangement uses TRBV5-1 and TRBJ2-7, with 13 bases identical to TRBD2. Germline loops: CDR1 SGHRS, CDR2 YFSETQ. The CDR3 totals 15 residues. The junction had 3 bases not matched to a gene; V was cut back by 4 bases and J by 2 bases.

This chain links TRBV13 with TRBJ2-5; no clear D gene. The germline gives CDR1 PRHDT, CDR2 FYEKMQ (reference sequence). The germline V and J ends were trimmed by 7 bases and 3 bases, with 15 bases remaining between them. The CDR3 length is 14 residues. The CDR3 DNA reads TGTGCCAGCATGGCGCGGCCGAGAGAAGAGACCCAGTACTTC. It translates to CASMARPREETQYF.

The chain joins TRBV6-6 to TRBJ1-5, with D possibly TRBD1 on 6 matching bases. CDR3 length: 16 residues. V dropped 4 bases and J dropped 0 bases, with 13 bases sitting between them. Germline V gives CDR1 MNHNY, CDR2 SVGAGI (reference sequence). CDR3 bases: TGTGCCAGCAGTTTGGGGACAACTCATAGCAATCAGCCCCAGCATTTT. This encodes CASSLGTTHSNQPQHF.

This clone was seen only once. The rearrangement uses TRBV5-1 and TRBJ2-5, with 8 bases matching TRBD1. CDR3 length: 13 residues. Germline loops: CDR1 SGHRS, CDR2 YFSETQ. The J segment lost 5 bases and the V segment lost 0 bases, leaving 0 bases of the junction unmatched. The CDR3 bases are TGCGCCAGCAGCTTGGGACAGGGGGAGACCCAGTACTTC. As protein: CASSLGQGETQYF.

The chain uses TRBV28 and TRBJ2-5; D could derive from TRBD1 or TRBD2 (5 bases each). This CDR3 comprises 14 residues. Trimming cost V 7 bases and J 3 bases, with 15 bases left between them. Looked up from germline, CDR1 is MDHEN and CDR2 is SYDVKM. The CDR3 DNA reads as TGTGCCAGCACCTCTAACGGGGCGAAAGAGACCCAGTACTTC. Its translation: CASTSNGAKETQYF. Full variable domain (rest looked up from reference TRBV28 and TRBJ2-5): DVKVTQSSRYLVKRTGEKVFLECVQDMDHENMFWYRQDPGLGLRLIYFSYDVKMKEKGDIPEGYSVSREKKERFSLILESASTNQTSMYLCASTSNGAKETQYFGPGTRLLVL.

V gene TRBV7-2 combines with J gene TRBJ2-5; 9 bases align to TRBD2. Germline V gives CDR1 SGHTA, CDR2 FQGNSA. Unmatched junction bases numbered 4, after V lost 1 base and J lost 1 base. The CDR3 covers 16 residues. This CDR3 is CASSLGPAGGQETQYF. The CDR3, as DNA: TGTGCCAGCAGCTTAGGTCCAGCGGGGGGCCAAGAGACCCAGTACTTC.

The CDR3 region is CASSELGATGPYNEQFF. Here the CDR3 DNA reads TGTGCCAGCAGTGAATTGGGGGCGACAGGCCCGTACAATGAGCAGTTCTTC. The chain recombines TRBV25-1 with TRBJ2-1; TRBD1 might be the D (6 bases). Germline assignment: CDR1 MGHDK and CDR2 SYGVNS. The ends were cut back, 1 base at V and 4 bases at J, with 17 bases in the middle. The CDR3 length is 17 residues.

The V and J genes are TRBV4-3 and TRBJ1-2; D is possibly TRBD1 (5 bases). This CDR3 has 17 residues. Deletions cut 0 bases from V and 5 bases from J, with 19 bases between. CDR1 and CDR2 from the germline V gene are LGHNA and YSLEER. This CDR3 is CASSQDFGQGEGYGYTF. CDR3 sequence (DNA): TGCGCCAGCAGCCAAGATTTTGGCCAGGGAGAGGGTTATGGCTACACCTTC.

CDR3: CASSQKTVNSGNTIYF. The DNA for the CDR3 is TGCGCCAGCAGCCAGAAAACAGTGAACTCTGGAAACACCATATATTTT. The gene calls are TRBV4-1 and TRBJ1-3; D unclear. Looked up from germline, CDR1 is MGHRA and CDR2 is YSYEKL. Trimming removed 3 bases from V and 0 bases from J, with 12 bases in between. The CDR3 runs to 16 residues.

The V call is TRBV27, the J call TRBJ1-4, with D unclear. V was shortened by 2 bases and J by 0 bases, with 16 bases between the two germline ends. The CDR3 has 18 residues. Germline assignment: CDR1 MNHEY and CDR2 SMNVEV (reference sequence). Here the CDR3 DNA reads TGTGCCAGCAGTTTAAGGCGGCAGGTCCTTGCAACTAATGAAAAACTGTTTTTT. Its translation: CASSLRRQVLATNEKLFF. Full variable domain (missing parts from reference TRBV27 and TRBJ1-4): EAQVTQNPRYLITVTGKKLTVTCSQNMNHEYMSWYRQDPGLGLRQIYYSMNVEVTDKGDVPEGYKVSRKEKRNFPLILESPSPNQTSLYFCASSLRRQVLATNEKLFFGSGTQLSVL.

The DNA of the CDR3 is TGTGCCAGCCGCGAACAGGCGCTGAACACTGAAGCTTTCTTT. Translated, it gives CASREQALNTEAFF. The V and J genes are TRBV27 and TRBJ1-1; D may be TRBD1 (5 bases). Trimming pared 8 bases from V and 0 bases from J, leaving 13 bases between. Germline-derived CDR1 and CDR2 are MNHEY and SMNVEV (reference sequence). The CDR3 totals 14 residues.

V gene TRBV5-3 combines with J gene TRBJ1-4, with a possible D match to TRBD1 (5 bases). Being an ORF, TRBV5-3 has a function that is uncertain. The CDR3 has 13 residues. V was clipped by 6 bases and J by 7 bases, with 13 bases between them. CDR3 region: CARTHRTSEKLFF. The CDR3 coding sequence is TGTGCCAGAACCCACAGGACGAGTGAAAAACTGTTTTTT.

The CDR3 reads CSASLDREQYF. CDR3 bases: TGCAGTGCTAGTCTCGACAGAGAGCAGTACTTC. The chain uses TRBV20-1 and TRBJ2-7; weak D call: TRBD1 (5 bases). The germline V and J ends were trimmed by 3 bases and 7 bases, with 10 bases remaining between them. The CDR3 totals 11 residues. Germline V gives CDR1 DFQATT, CDR2 SNEGSKA (reference sequence).

The rearrangement uses TRBV30 and TRBJ1-1; 7 nucleotides align to TRBD1. In germline, CDR1 is GTSNPN, CDR2 SVGIG (reference sequence). CDR3 length: 12 amino acids. Losses at the gene ends were 5 bases for V and 0 bases for J; bases not matched to a gene: 0. CDR3 nucleotide sequence: TGTGCCTGGGGGACAGTGAACACTGAAGCTTTCTTT. Translating it yields CAWGTVNTEAFF.

The chain links TRBV2 to TRBJ1-1; TRBD1 is a possible D gene (6 bases). Trimming removed 6 bases from V and 1 base from J, with 9 bases in between. The CDR3 covers 13 residues. Germline V gives CDR1 SNHLY, CDR2 FYNNEI. The CDR3 here is CASSRGENTEAFF. The CDR3 bases are TGTGCCAGCAGCAGGGGAGAGAACACTGAAGCTTTCTTT.

V and J are TRBV7-9 and TRBJ1-4, with a possible D match to TRBD1 (5 bases). The length of the CDR3 is 15 residues. Deletions cut 5 bases from V and 8 bases from J, with 18 bases between. CDR1 is SEHNR and CDR2 is FQNEAQ in the germline V gene (reference sequence). CDR3 protein: CASSPSGAPGEKLFF. In DNA form, the CDR3 reads TGTGCCAGCAGCCCCTCTGGGGCCCCCGGAGAAAAACTGTTTTTT.

The J gene is TRBJ2-7, the V gene TRBV28, with 8 nucleotides matching TRBD2. J lost 3 bases, V lost 3 bases, and 7 bases had no gene match. The CDR3 loop spans 15 amino acids. The V gene's germline CDR1 is MDHEN and CDR2 SYDVKM. The CDR3 here is CASSFWSGGRYEQYF. In DNA form, the CDR3 reads TGTGCCAGCAGTTTCTGGTCGGGGGGGCGCTACGAGCAGTACTTC. Supplemented by reference TRBV28 and TRBJ2-7, the full variable domain reads DVKVTQSSRYLVKRTGEKVFLECVQDMDHENMFWYRQDPGLGLRLIYFSYDVKMKEKGDIPEGYSVSREKKERFSLILESASTNQTSMYLCASSFWSGGRYEQYFGPGTRLTVT.

This chain joins TRBV20-1 and TRBJ1-1, with a tentative D call TRBD1 (6 bases). Germline CDR1 DFQATT, CDR2 SNEGSKA (reference sequence). The CDR3 extends over 11 amino acids. V was trimmed by 2 bases and J by 9 bases, leaving 10 bases between them. CDR3 bases: TGCAGTGCTAGAAGACAGGCCCAAGCTTTCTTT. Its translation is CSARRQAQAFF.

The V and J genes are TRBV7-8 and TRBJ2-1, with 8 positions matching TRBD2. From germline, CDR1 is SGHVS and CDR2 FQNEAQ. The CDR3 consists of 15 residues. V shed 2 bases and J 7 bases; nucleotides not matched to a gene: 7. CDR3 region: CASSLSREGGNEQFF. CDR3 DNA: TGTGCCAGCAGCTTAAGTCGGGAGGGGGGTAATGAGCAGTTCTTC.

V gene TRBV7-2 combines with J gene TRBJ2-3; 7 bases agree with TRBD1. This CDR3 region has 16 residues. The V and J ends lost 3 bases and 2 bases, in that order; junction bases with no gene match: 8. The germline gives CDR1 SGHTA, CDR2 FQGNSA. This chain's CDR3 is CASSLLGTGATDTQYF. In DNA, the CDR3 is TGTGCCAGCAGCTTGTTGGGAACAGGGGCCACAGATACGCAGTATTTT. Variable domain in full (rest from reference TRBV7-2 and TRBJ2-3): GAGVSQSPSNKVTEKGKDVELRCDPISGHTALYWYRQSLGQGLEFLIYFQGNSAPDKSGLPSDRFSAERTGGSVSTLTIQRTQQEDSAVYLCASSLLGTGATDTQYFGPGTRLTVL.

The chain combines TRBV7-2 with TRBJ2-5, with a weak D call TRBD2 (6 bases). The V end lost 5 bases, the J end lost 4 bases, and 14 bases lay between the germline ends. Germline V CDR1 and CDR2: SGHTA, FQGNSA. The CDR3 has 14 residues. CDR3 loop: CASSPPRGGETQYF. In DNA, the CDR3 is TGTGCCAGCAGCCCCCCCCGGGGAGGAGAGACCCAGTACTTC.

The rearrangement joins TRBV4-1 to TRBJ1-4; no clear D gene. The V end lost 4 bases, the J end lost 7 bases, and 13 bases lay between the germline ends. CDR1 MGHRA and CDR2 YSYEKL come from the germline V gene. CDR3 size: 14 residues. The CDR3: CASSLRTLVEKLFF. The CDR3 DNA is TGCGCCAGCAGCCTCCGAACTCTAGTTGAAAAACTGTTTTTT.

The V call is TRBV11-2, the J call TRBJ1-4; no firm D call. Trimming removed 3 bases at V and 2 bases at J, with 13 bases between. This CDR3 contains 16 residues. The germline V gene encodes CDR1 SGHAT and CDR2 FQNNGV. This CDR3 is CASSFPRSGTNEKLFF. CDR3 DNA sequence: TGTGCCAGCAGCTTCCCCCGGTCGGGGACTAATGAAAAACTGTTTTTT.

V is TRBV5-1 and J is TRBJ1-1; no definite D call. CDR1 is SGHRS, CDR2 YFSETQ, per germline. This CDR3 has 14 amino acids. V lost 5 bases and J lost 4, with 15 bases in between. The CDR3 protein is CASSSRSGPTEAFF. CDR3 sequence (DNA): TGCGCCAGCAGTTCTAGGAGCGGGCCCACTGAAGCTTTCTTT.

This clone was recorded once. The rearrangement links TRBV6-1 to TRBJ1-2; D is uncertain. This CDR3 is built from 16 residues. Trimming took off 0 bases at V and 4 bases at J, with 15 bases between the two ends. The germline V gene has CDR1 MNHNS and CDR2 SASEGT. This CDR3 reads CASSEALKLRSYGYTF. CDR3 nucleotide sequence: TGTGCCAGCAGTGAAGCGCTTAAGCTTCGTTCCTATGGCTACACCTTC.

CDR3 in DNA: TGCGCCAGCAGCTTGCGTCCTACCGGGGAGCTGTTTTTT. Translated: CASSLRPTGELFF. The chain links TRBV5-1 to TRBJ2-2, with D unclear. The CDR3 extends over 13 amino acids. Germline assignment: CDR1 SGHRS and CDR2 YFSETQ. With 1 base removed from V and 5 bases from J, the gap between germline ends came to 6 bases.